Given below is one T cell receptor beta chain in context. Its specificity is unknown. Germline V gene data show CDR1 as MNHEY and CDR2 as SVGEGT. This CDR3 comprises 13 residues. With 2 bases removed from V and 5 bases from J, the gap between germline ends came to 8 bases. The authors isolated at least 7 million PBMCs per sample. This record comes from a study of blood T cells in healthy people across ages. General study points: Higher diversity, along with more naive CD4+ cells, distinguished long-lived donors from aged donors.

The authors ran a second PCR of about 6 to 12 cycles using a sample-barcoded 5' primer and a J-beta primer mix. TCRdb recomputed calls from the 5' RACE reads with MiXCR, one row per CDR3 protein. The sample lists approximately 800,000 distinct CDR3 sequences, roughly 25% occurring once. This sample was also put to use in a study of T cells of mothers and their children. From that report: Second-round PCR products received sample barcodes and 2-4 random nucleotides from the M1S primer.

V is TRBV6-2 or TRBV6-3 and J is TRBJ2-3, with D possibly called TRBD1 or TRBD2 (5 bases each). The sequencing sample was made of blood. The sequence came from a boy younger than 18 in good health. Here the CDR3 reads CASSYRDVDTQYF. DNA of the CDR3: TGTGCCAGCAGTTACCGGGACGTAGATACGCAGTATTTT.